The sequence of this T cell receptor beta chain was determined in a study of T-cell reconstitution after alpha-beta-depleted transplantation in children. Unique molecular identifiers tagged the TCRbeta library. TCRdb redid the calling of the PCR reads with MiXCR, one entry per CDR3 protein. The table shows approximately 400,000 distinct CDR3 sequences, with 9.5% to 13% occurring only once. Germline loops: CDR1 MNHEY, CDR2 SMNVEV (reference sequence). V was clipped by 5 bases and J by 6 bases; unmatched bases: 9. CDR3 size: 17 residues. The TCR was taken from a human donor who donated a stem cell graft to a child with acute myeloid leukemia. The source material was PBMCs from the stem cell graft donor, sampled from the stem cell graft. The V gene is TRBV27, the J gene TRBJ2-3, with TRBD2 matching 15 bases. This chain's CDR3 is CASSPNGLAGGGDTQYF. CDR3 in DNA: TGTGCCAGCAGTCCAAACGGACTAGCGGGAGGGGGGGATACGCAGTATTTT.